These 27 T cell receptor beta chains were sequenced from one sample in a study of sequential checkpoint blockade in melanoma. Some clones are missing from TCRdb's copy, which holds only in-frame ones; the method was immunoSEQ multiplex PCR. The sample records around 4,200 clones, roughly 20% being singletons. The sample's treatment: randomized to nivolumab then ipilimumab (arm A) or the reverse (arm B). The input for sequencing was tumor tissue (inferred from file names), taken from a patient given nivolumab and ipilimumab in sequence. Receptors originate from a human donor with melanoma.

This chain joins TRBV11-3 and TRBJ1-6, with TRBD1 identical over 12 bases. The germline gives CDR1 SGHNT, CDR2 YENEEA. V was clipped by 5 bases and J by 9 bases; unmatched bases: 11. The CDR3 consists of 17 residues. CDR3 DNA: TGTGCCAGCAGCCAAGCGGGACAGGGGGCTTTGGGTTCACCCCTCCACTTT. Its protein product is CASSQAGQGALGSPLHF.

A few counts support this clone. The chain recombines TRBV28 with TRBJ2-1; 12 bases align to TRBD2. J was trimmed by 7 bases and V by 1 base; bases with no gene match: 5. CDR1 is MDHEN, CDR2 SYDVKM, per germline. This CDR3 comprises 16 residues. This CDR3 reads CASSLYPSGGENEQFF. CDR3 in DNA: TGTGCCAGCAGTTTATATCCTAGCGGGGGGGAGAATGAGCAGTTCTTC. The full variable domain, in which reference TRBV28 and TRBJ2-1 provide the parts outside the CDR3, is DVKVTQSSRYLVKRTGEKVFLECVQDMDHENMFWYRQDPGLGLRLIYFSYDVKMKEKGDIPEGYSVSREKKERFSLILESASTNQTSMYLCASSLYPSGGENEQFFGPGTRLTVL.

This clone was observed a few times. The rearrangement links TRBV6-8 to TRBJ1-5, with D possibly TRBD1 on 6 matching bases. Germline loops: CDR1 MNHGY, CDR2 SAAAGT. This CDR3 has 17 amino acids. V lost 10 bases and J lost 0, with 22 bases in between. The CDR3 DNA reads TGTGCCACCTCCGGTGTTACAGGGACCTATAGCAATCAGCCCCAGCATTTT. It codes for CATSGVTGTYSNQPQHF.

By share, this clone ranks as medium-sized (0.01 to 0.1%). The rearrangement uses TRBV19 and TRBJ2-2; 8 bases match TRBD1. Trimming took 5 bases from V and 0 from J; bases not matched to a gene: 5. The CDR3 sequence is 16 residues long. Germline loops: CDR1 LNHDA, CDR2 SQIVND (reference sequence). CDR3 DNA: TGTGCCAGTAGTCCGCGACAGGGGTCGAACACCGGGGAGCTGTTTTTT. Protein product: CASSPRQGSNTGELFF.

This clone showed up many times. This sequence joins TRBV11-3 and TRBJ2-7; tentatively, D is TRBD1 or TRBD2 (5 bases each). This CDR3 comprises 14 residues. The V end was cut by 2 bases, the J end by 5 bases, with 13 bases between. Germline values: CDR1 SGHNT, CDR2 YENEEA. The CDR3, as DNA: TGTGCCAGCAGCTTACCTGAGGGGCTCGACGAGCAGTACTTC. Protein sequence: CASSLPEGLDEQYF.

This chain connects TRBV19 to TRBJ2-5; D is possibly TRBD1 (5 bases). Germline V lookup: CDR1 LNHDA, CDR2 SQIVND (reference sequence). Trimming left V 4 bases short and J 4 bases short, with 19 bases between. This CDR3 spans 16 amino acids. The CDR3 DNA is TGTGCCAGTAGTAGAGGAGTTTGGGGCCGAAGAGAGACCCAGTACTTC. Translating it yields CASSRGVWGRRETQYF.

The table lists this clone with a few counts. This CDR3 reads CASSLRGDNNQPQHF. The CDR3, as DNA: TGTGCCAGCAGTTTACGGGGTGATAACAATCAGCCCCAGCATTTT. The chain couples TRBV28 to TRBJ1-5; D gene uncertain. Trimming took off 2 bases at V and 3 bases at J, with 11 bases between the two ends. The CDR3 loop spans 15 amino acids. Germline-derived CDR1 and CDR2 are MDHEN and SYDVKM.

V gene TRBV6-8 combines with J gene TRBJ2-7; TRBD1 matches 8 bases. The CDR3 consists of 16 residues. V was clipped by 6 bases and J by 2 bases; unmatched bases: 12. In germline, CDR1 is MNHGY, CDR2 SAAAGT. The CDR3 DNA reads as TGTGCCAGCAGAACCGGGACAGGCAGATCTACCTACGAGCAGTACTTC. Protein product: CASRTGTGRSTYEQYF.

This sequence joins TRBV19 and TRBJ2-7, with TRBD1 as a possible D gene (6 bases). V was clipped by 4 bases and J by 7 bases, with 20 bases between them. CDR3 length: 15 residues. Germline V gene lookup returns CDR1 LNHDA and CDR2 SQIVND (reference sequence). As DNA, the CDR3 is TGTGCCAGTAGTACCGCCGGGACACAACCCCTGGAGCAGTACTTC. Protein: CASSTAGTQPLEQYF.

The chain is built from TRBV15 and TRBJ1-5; possible D gene TRBD1, 5 bases. The germline CDR1 and CDR2 sequences are LNHNV and YYDKDF (reference sequence). This CDR3 contains 15 residues. V lost 0 bases, J lost 10 bases, and 16 bases lay in between. The CDR3, as DNA: TGTGCCACCAGCAGAGATTCGGGGGGGGATCTTCCCCAGCATTTT. Its translation is CATSRDSGGDLPQHF.

The rearrangement uses TRBV30 and TRBJ2-7; 7 bases agree with TRBD1. The CDR3 runs to 13 residues. CDR1 GTSNPN and CDR2 SVGIG come from the germline V gene (reference sequence). V lost 4 bases, J lost 0 bases, and 3 bases stayed unmatched. The CDR3 nucleotides are TGTGCCTGGACCGGACAGGACTCCTACGAGCAGTACTTC. Its protein is CAWTGQDSYEQYF.

The table lists this clone with a few counts. V gene TRBV6-8 combines with J gene TRBJ1-3; D unresolved. Trimming shortened V by 5 bases and J by 4 bases, and 12 bases separated the two germline ends. CDR3 length: 14 residues. The germline gives CDR1 MNHGY, CDR2 SAAAGT. As DNA, the CDR3 is TGTGCCAGCAGTGGCTGGACGGGGGGAAACACCATATATTTT. Its translation is CASSGWTGGNTIYF.

This chain connects TRBV10-3 to TRBJ1-2; D is perhaps TRBD1 (6 bases). Deletions cut 2 bases from V and 8 bases from J, with 21 bases between. This CDR3 region has 16 residues. CDR1 and CDR2 from the germline V gene are ENHRY and SYGVKD. CDR3 sequence (DNA): TGTGCCATCAGTGAGGTGTCGTTGGGCAGGGGCGGCGGCTACACCTTC. It yields the protein CAISEVSLGRGGGYTF.

This chain connects TRBV15 to TRBJ2-7, with D tentatively TRBD1 (5 bases). In germline, CDR1 is LNHNV, CDR2 YYDKDF (reference sequence). V dropped 0 bases and J dropped 2 bases, with 17 bases sitting between them. The CDR3 totals 17 residues. CDR3 in DNA: TGTGCCACCAGCAGAGATTTTAGCAGGGCATTCGCCTACGAGCAGTACTTC. As protein: CATSRDFSRAFAYEQYF.

This clone turned up a few times. The genes are TRBV28 and TRBJ2-7, with D possibly being TRBD2 (6 bases). The V end lost 7 bases, the J end lost 1 base, and 17 bases lay between the germline ends. This CDR3 region has 15 residues. CDR1 and CDR2 (germline): MDHEN, SYDVKM. The CDR3 nucleotides are TGTGCCAGCACCACTGGGACTCTATGGTCCTACGAGCAGTACTTC. It codes for CASTTGTLWSYEQYF.

The sample holds a few counts of this clone. This chain joins TRBV28 and TRBJ2-3; D perhaps matches TRBD1 (6 bases). Trimming removed 5 bases from V and 2 bases from J, with 14 bases in between. The CDR3 has 15 amino acids. Per the germline V gene, CDR1 is MDHEN and CDR2 is SYDVKM. CDR3 sequence (DNA): TGTGCCAGCAGTCCTACGATGGGGGCCACAGATACGCAGTATTTT. Translating gives CASSPTMGATDTQYF.

This clone came up many times. The rearrangement links TRBV9 to TRBJ2-1; 11 nucleotides align to TRBD2. Germline CDR1 reads SGDLS; CDR2 reads YYNGEE. With V trimmed by 4 bases and J by 5 bases, 5 bases remained unmatched. The CDR3 spans 15 residues. CDR3 in amino acids: CASSRLAGSHNEQFF. The CDR3 nucleotides read TGTGCCAGCAGCCGACTAGCGGGGAGTCACAATGAGCAGTTCTTC.

V usage is TRBV29-1 and J usage is TRBJ2-1, with 10 bases identical to TRBD2. The V and J ends lost 7 bases and 5 bases, in that order; junction bases with no gene match: 8. The germline gives CDR1 SQVTM, CDR2 ANQGSEA. The CDR3 length is 14 residues. CDR3 in DNA: TGCAGCGGGTTGCTAGCGGGGGCCAACAATGAGCAGTTCTTC. It codes for CSGLLAGANNEQFF.

The rearrangement uses TRBV6-8 and TRBJ2-2; TRBD1 matches at 8 bases. The CDR3 runs to 15 residues. Trimming at V came to 6 bases and at J to 1 base, leaving 4 bases not matched to a gene. CDR1 and CDR2 from the germline V gene are MNHGY and SAAAGT. The CDR3 bases are TGTGCCAGCAGCGCGACAGGGGAGAACACCGGGGAGCTGTTTTTT. This encodes CASSATGENTGELFF.

This clone appeared a single time. The rearrangement joins TRBV18 to TRBJ2-3; D is undetermined. The CDR3 totals 15 residues. The V end was cut by 3 bases, the J end by 0 bases, with 10 bases between. Germline CDR1 and CDR2: KGHSH and LQKENI. The CDR3 DNA reads TGTGCCAGCTCACCGCGGCTGCTCAGCACAGATACGCAGTATTTT. Its translation is CASSPRLLSTDTQYF. Full variable domain (missing parts from reference TRBV18 and TRBJ2-3): NAGVMQNPRHLVRRRGQEARLRCSPMKGHSHVYWYRQLPEEGLKFMVYLQKENIIDESGMPKERFSAEFPKEGPSILRIQQVVRGDSAAYFCASSPRLLSTDTQYFGPGTRLTVL.

There are a few counts of this clone. The gene calls are TRBV4-1 and TRBJ1-4, with D perhaps matching TRBD1 (6 bases). Germline values: CDR1 MGHRA, CDR2 YSYEKL. The CDR3 sequence is 17 residues long. V was clipped by 4 bases and J by 3 bases, with 18 bases between them. CDR3 protein: CASSPSRWGLANEKLFF. As DNA, the CDR3 is TGCGCCAGCAGCCCTAGCCGGTGGGGGCTTGCTAATGAAAAACTGTTTTTT.

This clone was counted between two and nine times. The chain combines TRBV10-3 with TRBJ2-7; D uncertain. Germline V gene lookup returns CDR1 ENHRY and CDR2 SYGVKD. The V and J ends lost 0 bases and 0 bases respectively, with 9 bases between them. CDR3 length equals 15 residues. In DNA form, the CDR3 reads TGTGCCATCAGTGAGTCAGCCTACTTCTCCTACGAGCAGTACTTC. Translating gives CAISESAYFSYEQYF.

A few counts support this clone. The V gene is TRBV6-8, the J gene TRBJ2-4; tentatively, D is TRBD2 (6 bases). Germline V gene sequence: CDR1 MNHGY, CDR2 SAAAGT. The CDR3 is 16 amino acids. V was cut by 7 bases and J by 4 bases, with 20 bases left in between. In DNA, the CDR3 is TGTGCCAGCACCCCGTCGAGGGCTGGGGGGAAAAACATTCAGTACTTC. Translation: CASTPSRAGGKNIQYF.

This clone occurred a few times. This chain connects TRBV6-8 to TRBJ1-3; no clear D. V was shortened by 8 bases and J by 1 base, with 9 bases between the two germline ends. Germline lookup yields CDR1 MNHGY and CDR2 SAAAGT. The CDR3 covers 13 residues. This chain's CDR3 is CASYFGSGNTIYF. CDR3 bases: TGTGCCAGCTATTTTGGGTCTGGAAACACCATATATTTT.

The rearrangement joins TRBV6-1 to TRBJ1-1; D uncertain. CDR1 is MNHNS, CDR2 SASEGT, per germline. Between the trimmed V and J ends, which lost 0 bases and 4 bases, there was a span of 6 bases. The CDR3 contains 13 residues. This CDR3 is CASSEAGRTEAFF. The CDR3, as DNA: TGTGCCAGCAGTGAAGCCGGGCGCACTGAAGCTTTCTTT.

The table lists this clone with a few counts. The CDR3 here is CASRRLAVQETQYF. The CDR3 DNA reads TGTGCCAGCAGACGACTAGCTGTACAAGAGACCCAGTACTTC. The chain combines TRBV9 with TRBJ2-5; 7 bases are a match to TRBD2. Trimming cost V 5 bases and J 2 bases; bases outside gene matches: 6. The CDR3 runs 14 residues. Germline lookup yields CDR1 SGDLS and CDR2 YYNGEE.

The rearrangement joins TRBV30 to TRBJ2-1; D gene unclear. In germline, CDR1 is GTSNPN, CDR2 SVGIG (reference sequence). V was cut by 2 bases and J by 7 bases, with 12 bases left in between. The CDR3 runs 13 residues. Here the CDR3 DNA reads TGTGCCTGGAGTACGGTCCTGTGGAATGAGCAGTTCTTC. This codes for CAWSTVLWNEQFF.